This is a list of T cell receptor beta chains from one sample in a study of cytotoxic CD8 clonotypes in ibrutinib-treated CLL. This table comes from immunoSEQ multiplex PCR, and its TCRdb copy is limited to in-frame clones, with some not included. Among approximately 190,000 clones, 79% were seen once, and the ten largest hold about 10%. The sample in question was PBMCs, obtained after 12 months of ibrutinib treatment. Receptors originate from a human donor with chronic lymphocytic leukemia. Both conserved end residues are part of each CDR3. D genes are given only for firm matches. The size entry is marked missing in some rows and otherwise reads once, few, many or a size class.

V: TRBV18; D: TRBD1; J: TRBJ2-6; length: 18; size: NA; CDR3: CASSLTMTTGAGANVLTF; DNA: TGTGCCAGCTCACTAACCATGACGACAGGGGCCGGGGCCAACGTCCTGACTTTC
V: TRBV10-3; D: NA; J: TRBJ2-2; length: 14; size: NA; CDR3: CAISARDTTGELFF; DNA: TGTGCCATCAGTGCCAGAGATACCACCGGGGAGCTGTTTTTT
V: TRBV5-1; D: NA; J: TRBJ1-1; length: 16; size: NA; CDR3: CASSLVGLVANTEAFF; DNA: TGCGCCAGCAGCTTGGTGGGGTTGGTAGCCAACACTGAAGCTTTCTTT
V: TRBV29-1; D: TRBD2; J: TRBJ2-1; length: 15; size: NA; CDR3: CSPKFLRGGLNEQFF; DNA: TGCAGCCCAAAGTTCCTGCGGGGGGGGCTGAATGAGCAGTTCTTC
V: TRBV21-1; D: NA; J: TRBJ2-7; length: 12; size: NA; CDR3: CASSRGAYEQYF; DNA: TGTGCCAGCAGTCGGGGGGCATACGAGCAGTACTTC
V: TRBV27; D: TRBD2; J: TRBJ2-7; length: 16; size: NA; CDR3: CASSLYGTSGLYEQYF; DNA: TGTGCCAGCAGTTTATACGGGACTAGCGGGCTCTACGAGCAGTACTTC
V: TRBV7-9; D: TRBD1; J: TRBJ2-2; length: 18; size: NA; CDR3: CASSPPLGQGARNGELFF; DNA: TGTGCCAGCAGCCCTCCGCTCGGTCAGGGGGCGCGAAACGGGGAGCTGTTTTTT
V: TRBV28; D: NA; J: TRBJ1-2; length: 14; size: NA; CDR3: CASSFGGDLYGYTF; DNA: TGTGCCAGCAGTTTCGGGGGGGATCTCTATGGCTACACCTTC
V: TRBV2; D: TRBD1; J: TRBJ1-5; length: 15; size: NA; CDR3: CASTRQGGTNQPQHF; DNA: TGTGCCAGCACCCGACAGGGGGGAACTAATCAGCCCCAGCATTTT
V: TRBV6-1; D: NA; J: TRBJ1-1; length: 13; size: few; CDR3: CASSLEINTEAFF; DNA: TGTGCCAGCTCCCTGGAAATTAACACTGAAGCTTTCTTT
V: TRBV6-4; D: TRBD2; J: TRBJ2-1; length: 16; size: NA; CDR3: CASSDSISGGAHEQFF; DNA: TGTGCCAGCAGTGACTCGATTAGCGGGGGGGCCCATGAGCAGTTCTTC
V: TRBV5-1; D: TRBD1; J: TRBJ2-7; length: 15; size: NA; CDR3: CASSDRQGGYGEQYF; DNA: TGCGCCAGCAGCGACAGACAGGGGGGATATGGCGAGCAGTACTTC
V: TRBV30; D: TRBD1; J: TRBJ2-5; length: 19; size: NA; CDR3: CAWSLYIVPGQGYQETQYF; DNA: TGTGCCTGGAGCCTTTATATTGTCCCGGGACAGGGGTACCAAGAGACCCAGTACTTC
V: TRBV7-8; D: NA; J: TRBJ2-5; length: 14; size: NA; CDR3: CASSLRQPQETQYF; DNA: TGTGCCAGCAGCTTACGACAGCCTCAAGAGACCCAGTACTTC
V: TRBV15; D: NA; J: TRBJ1-3; length: 16; size: NA; CDR3: CATSRQHQSSGNTIYF; DNA: TGTGCCACCAGCAGACAACATCAGAGCTCTGGAAACACCATATATTTT
V: TRBV28; D: NA; J: TRBJ2-1; length: 14; size: NA; CDR3: CASSLWSRVGEQFF; DNA: TGTGCCAGCAGTTTATGGTCCCGAGTGGGTGAGCAGTTCTTC
V: TRBV7-6; D: TRBD1; J: TRBJ2-7; length: 14; size: NA; CDR3: CASSLGGTGYEQYF; DNA: TGTGCCAGCAGCTTAGGCGGGACAGGCTACGAGCAGTACTTC
V: TRBV10-2; D: TRBD2; J: TRBJ2-1; length: 13; size: once; CDR3: CASRWTSSNEQFF; DNA: TGCGCCAGCAGATGGACTAGCTCCAATGAGCAGTTCTTC
V: TRBV7-8; D: TRBD2; J: TRBJ2-3; length: 15; size: NA; CDR3: CASSRLAGATDTQYF; DNA: TGTGCCAGCAGTCGACTAGCGGGAGCCACAGATACGCAGTATTTT
V: TRBV11-2; D: TRBD1; J: TRBJ1-2; length: 13; size: many; CDR3: CASSYDRGYGYTF; DNA: TGTGCCAGCAGCTACGACAGGGGCTATGGCTACACCTTC
V: TRBV25-1; D: TRBD2; J: TRBJ2-1; length: 15; size: NA; CDR3: CASSEFASGRGEQFF; DNA: TGTGCCAGCAGTGAATTTGCTAGCGGGAGAGGAGAGCAGTTCTTC
V: TRBV7-9; D: NA; J: TRBJ2-7; length: 14; size: NA; CDR3: CASSLGPVGYEQYF; DNA: TGTGCCAGCAGCTTAGGACCGGTAGGGTACGAGCAGTACTTC
V: TRBV6-5; D: NA; J: TRBJ1-2; length: 12; size: NA; CDR3: CASSYAGYGYTF; DNA: TGTGCCAGCAGTTACGCCGGGTATGGCTACACCTTC
V: TRBV4-1; D: NA; J: TRBJ2-1; length: 15; size: NA; CDR3: CASSQGLGVSNEQFF; DNA: TGCGCCAGCAGCCAAGGGCTAGGGGTGAGCAATGAGCAGTTCTTC
V: TRBV4-2; D: TRBD2; J: TRBJ2-7; length: 16; size: NA; CDR3: CASSPRGSGRPYEQYF; DNA: TGTGCCAGCAGCCCCCGGGGTAGCGGGAGACCTTACGAGCAGTACTTC
V: TRBV5-1; D: NA; J: TRBJ1-3; length: 15; size: NA; CDR3: CASSLLGDRGNTIYF; DNA: TGCGCCAGCAGCTTACTGGGGGATCGTGGAAACACCATATATTTT
V: TRBV19; D: NA; J: TRBJ1-3; length: 14; size: once; CDR3: CASSMVSSGNTIYF; DNA: TGTGCCAGTAGTATGGTCAGCTCTGGAAACACCATATATTTT
V: TRBV7-6; D: TRBD1; J: TRBJ2-2; length: 14; size: NA; CDR3: CASSLQGETGELFF; DNA: TGTGCCAGCAGCTTACAGGGGGAAACCGGGGAGCTGTTTTTT
V: TRBV30; D: NA; J: TRBJ1-2; length: 14; size: few; CDR3: CAWINTGRFYGYTF; DNA: TGTGCCTGGATTAATACGGGACGGTTCTATGGCTACACCTTC
V: TRBV28; D: TRBD2; J: TRBJ2-5; length: 16; size: NA; CDR3: CASLGRASGWEETQYF; DNA: TGTGCCAGCCTGGGCAGGGCTAGCGGATGGGAGGAGACCCAGTACTTC
V: TRBV7-8; D: TRBD1; J: TRBJ1-5; length: 17; size: once; CDR3: CASSFNFDRGEDQPQHF; DNA: TGTGCCAGCAGCTTCAACTTCGACAGGGGGGAGGATCAGCCCCAGCATTTT
V: TRBV29-1; D: TRBD1; J: TRBJ2-2; length: 14; size: NA; CDR3: CSSTGTGNTGELFF; DNA: TGCAGCTCAACCGGGACAGGGAACACCGGGGAGCTGTTTTTT
V: TRBV5-1; D: TRBD1; J: TRBJ1-5; length: 14; size: NA; CDR3: CASSSGTGGQPQHF; DNA: TGCGCCAGCAGCTCCGGGACAGGAGGACAGCCCCAGCATTTT
V: TRBV6-4; D: NA; J: TRBJ2-2; length: 16; size: NA; CDR3: CASSDPRGKNTGELFF; DNA: TGTGCCAGCAGTGACCCGAGGGGGAAGAACACCGGGGAGCTGTTTTTT
V: TRBV27; D: TRBD2; J: TRBJ2-7; length: 15; size: NA; CDR3: CASTPGGGVGYEQYF; DNA: TGTGCCAGCACCCCCGGGGGGGGAGTAGGCTACGAGCAGTACTTC
V: TRBV18; D: NA; J: TRBJ1-2; length: 15; size: NA; CDR3: CASSPEGPLTGGYTF; DNA: TGTGCCAGCTCACCGGAGGGTCCTCTCACGGGGGGCTACACCTTC
V: TRBV7-3; D: NA; J: TRBJ1-1; length: 13; size: NA; CDR3: CASSLSVRSEAFF; DNA: TGTGCCAGCAGCTTAAGCGTCAGGAGTGAAGCTTTCTTT